Reported below is one TCR beta chain. 60 Vbeta and 13 Jbeta primers were used in PCR. Sequencing was performed with immunoSEQ multiplex PCR; in TCRdb, only in-frame clones are kept and a portion is missing. This sample yields under 200,000 clones, of which approximately 80% are seen a single time; under 0.6% belongs to the top ten. The sample belongs to a study of cytomegalovirus exposure and HLA in healthy donors. Overall study context: Out of 150 million to 200 million T cells, an earlier analysis found over 100 million unique TCR beta sequences in total.

The CDR3 spans 16 residues. After removal of 1 base from V and 4 bases from J, the junction contained 7 bases not matched to a gene. Germline values: CDR1 SGHTA, CDR2 FQGNSA. The sequenced sample consisted of PBMCs. The source is a woman in her 50s in good health and CMV-seronegative. The V gene is TRBV7-2, the J gene TRBJ1-5; 7 bases line up with TRBD1. CDR3 residues: CASSLVRWDRNQPQHF. The CDR3 DNA is TGTGCCAGCAGCTTAGTCCGTTGGGACAGAAATCAGCCCCAGCATTTT.